The 18 T cell receptor beta chains presented below share a single source sample, sequenced in a study of vaccination and CD4 T cells after COVID-19. Scientists ran DNA taken from cultured CD4+ T cells through the Oncomine TCR Beta short-read assay for sequencing. One entry per CDR3 protein results from TCRdb running MiXCR on the PCR reads. Here the sample spans 20,000 to 25,000 distinct CDR3 sequences, around 66% being singletons. Their cognate antigens are unknown. As for treatment: roughly ten-day PBMC culture with coronavirus spike peptide pools or control peptides (ViraFEST assay). The source was CD4+ T cells from blood, cultured in vitro, collected after SARS-CoV-2 vaccination. The receptors were gathered from a human donor who received a COVID-19 vaccine.

The chain recombines TRBV7-8 with TRBJ1-1; 11 nucleotides align to TRBD1. This CDR3 comprises 12 residues. V shed 5 bases, J shed 10 bases, and the junction held 3 bases outside the gene matches. Germline CDR1 is SGHVS and CDR2 is FQNEAQ. The CDR3 region has the DNA TGTGCCAGCAGCCCAGGGACAGGGGGAGCTTTCTTT. It specifies CASSPGTGGAFF.

This sequence joins TRBV11-3 and TRBJ2-6, with 9 bases matching TRBD1. The CDR3 is 15 residues long. Looked up from germline, CDR1 is SGHNT and CDR2 is YENEEA. Trimming at V came to 1 base and at J to 9 bases, leaving 4 bases not matched to a gene. CDR3 residues: CASSLGSGQGNVLTF. DNA for the CDR3: TGTGCCAGCAGCTTAGGGTCGGGACAGGGCAACGTCCTGACTTTC.

The chain combines TRBV10-1 with TRBJ2-2; TRBD2 matches at 10 bases. V trimming: 3 bases; J trimming: 6 bases; junction bases outside the gene matches: 4. From germline, CDR1 is WNHNN and CDR2 SYGVQD (reference sequence). The CDR3 has 15 amino acids. CDR3 DNA sequence: TGCGCCAGCAGTGAAAAGCGGGGGGGCGCCGGGGAGCTGTTTTTT. Protein: CASSEKRGGAGELFF.

This clonotype has a handful of counts. This sequence joins TRBV19 and TRBJ1-5; 7 bases align to TRBD1. After removal of 5 bases from V and 4 bases from J, the junction contained 5 bases not matched to a gene. CDR3 length: 14 residues. Germline loops: CDR1 LNHDA, CDR2 SQIVND (reference sequence). The DNA of the CDR3 is TGTGCCAGTAGTCCGGACAGGATAAATCAGCCCCAGCATTTT. This gives the protein CASSPDRINQPQHF.

This clonotype was counted between two and nine times. The J gene is TRBJ2-7, the V gene TRBV6-1; 10 positions match TRBD1. The CDR3 totals 14 residues. Germline V gene sequence: CDR1 MNHNS, CDR2 SASEGT. J lost 2 bases, V lost 6 bases, and 4 bases had no gene match. The CDR3 spells CASSPGQGAYEQYF. The CDR3, as DNA: TGTGCCAGCAGCCCCGGACAGGGGGCCTACGAGCAGTACTTC.

CDR3 sequence reads: CASSYSRGVQRLYGYTF. CDR3 DNA: TGTGCCAGCAGTTACTCCAGGGGGGTACAGCGGCTCTATGGCTACACCTTC. V gene TRBV6-5 combines with J gene TRBJ1-2; 7 nucleotides match TRBD1. The CDR3 consists of 17 residues. Germline assignment: CDR1 MNHEY and CDR2 SVGAGI. V was clipped by 0 bases and J by 4 bases; unmatched bases: 11.

In its sample, this clonotype was seen a few times. The V call is TRBV6-1, the J call TRBJ1-6; the D is unclear. Germline CDR1 reads MNHNS; CDR2 reads SASEGT. CDR3 length: 15 amino acids. V gave up 6 bases and J gave up 9 bases, with 18 bases separating them. DNA of the CDR3: TGTGCCAGCAGCTCCGCGCGGGGAGTAGGTTCACCCCTCCACTTT. This gives the protein CASSSARGVGSPLHF.

The count of this clonotype is one. The chain joins TRBV27 to TRBJ1-4, with no clear D. CDR3 length: 12 residues. The germline CDR1 and CDR2 sequences are MNHEY and SMNVEV (reference sequence). V dropped 6 bases and J dropped 4 bases, with 6 bases sitting between them. The CDR3 DNA sequence: TGTGCCAGCAGACTACGTAATGAAAAACTGTTTTTT. This encodes CASRLRNEKLFF.

The CDR3 DNA reads as TGTGCCAGCAGAAGGACGCAAAACGGGGGCTACACCTTC. Residues: CASRRTQNGGYTF. The rearrangement joins TRBV6-1 to TRBJ1-2; unclear D gene. This CDR3 spans 13 amino acids. V was cut by 6 bases and J by 8 bases, with 16 bases left in between. The germline V gene has CDR1 MNHNS and CDR2 SASEGT.

The chain couples TRBV28 to TRBJ2-2, with TRBD1 matching over 9 bases. CDR3 length: 15 residues. Germline lookup yields CDR1 MDHEN and CDR2 SYDVKM. V lost 6 bases to trimming and J lost 5 bases; unmatched junction nucleotides: 7. CDR3: CASSGGTGPTGELFF. CDR3 in DNA: TGTGCCAGCAGCGGCGGGACAGGGCCAACCGGGGAGCTGTTTTTT.

The gene calls are TRBV9 and TRBJ2-6; D may be TRBD1 or TRBD2 (5 bases each). The CDR3 sequence is 15 residues long. V was trimmed by 4 bases and J by 4 bases, leaving 12 bases between them. CDR1 is SGDLS, CDR2 YYNGEE, per germline. The CDR3 nucleotides are TGTGCCAGCAGCCCCGGGACCTCCGGGGCCAACGTCCTGACTTTC. Its translation: CASSPGTSGANVLTF.

Here the CDR3 DNA reads TGTGCCATCTCCGGGACACTACTAAACACTGAAGCTTTCTTT. This codes for CAISGTLLNTEAFF. The chain carries TRBV2 and TRBJ1-1; a possible D gene is TRBD1 (6 bases). The ends were cut back, 10 bases at V and 2 bases at J, with 17 bases in the middle. The CDR3 has 14 residues. In germline, CDR1 is SNHLY, CDR2 FYNNEI.

The V call is TRBV2, the J call TRBJ2-1; 7 positions match TRBD2. The germline CDR1 and CDR2 sequences are SNHLY and FYNNEI. The CDR3 consists of 16 residues. J was trimmed by 7 bases and V by 5 bases; bases with no gene match: 14. CDR3 protein: CASSRFIAGLRNEQFF. The CDR3 DNA reads as TGTGCCAGCAGTCGATTTATAGCGGGCCTGCGGAATGAGCAGTTCTTC.

There are a few counts of this clonotype. CDR3 amino acids: CAISELGQGLLYNSPLHF. CDR3 coding DNA: TGTGCCATCAGTGAGTTAGGACAGGGGCTCCTCTATAATTCACCCCTCCACTTT. The rearrangement joins TRBV10-3 to TRBJ1-6; 9 bases are shared with TRBD1. Looked up from germline, CDR1 is ENHRY and CDR2 is SYGVKD. The CDR3 loop spans 18 amino acids. The trim removed 1 base at V and 3 bases at J, leaving 7 bases unmatched.

The chain recombines TRBV2 with TRBJ1-2; D is perhaps TRBD1 (5 bases). This CDR3 contains 13 residues. Trimming left V 6 bases short and J 2 bases short, with 10 bases between. Germline CDR1 and CDR2: SNHLY and FYNNEI. In DNA, the CDR3 is TGTGCCAGCAGGGGACTCGCAAACTATGGCTACACCTTC. Translated: CASRGLANYGYTF. The full variable domain, completed using reference TRBV2 and TRBJ1-2, is EPEVTQTPSHQVTQMGQEVILRCVPISNHLYFYWYRQILGQKVEFLVSFYNNEISEKSEIFDDQFSVERPDGSNFTLKIRSTKLEDSAMYFCASRGLANYGYTFGSGTRLTVV.

The chain recombines TRBV6-1 with TRBJ1-2, with 7 positions matching TRBD1. The ends lost 7 bases at V and 1 base at J; junction bases unmatched: 9. Germline V CDR1 and CDR2: MNHNS, SASEGT. The CDR3 is made up of 15 amino acids. CDR3 loop: CASKFGQGDNYGYTF. Written as DNA, the CDR3 is TGTGCCAGCAAGTTCGGGCAGGGGGATAACTATGGCTACACCTTC.

The genes are TRBV24-1 and TRBJ2-2, with TRBD1 as a possible D gene (5 bases). V was cut by 9 bases and J by 4 bases, with 11 bases left in between. The CDR3 has 13 amino acids. Germline V lookup: CDR1 KGHDR, CDR2 SFDVKD. CDR3 protein: CATGAARTGELFF. Written as DNA, the CDR3 is TGTGCCACCGGGGCTGCGCGCACCGGGGAGCTGTTTTTT.

This clonotype was picked up a small number of times. J is TRBJ1-4 and V is TRBV15, with 8 bases lining up with TRBD1. CDR3 length: 16 residues. The junction had 10 bases not matched to a gene; V was cut back by 3 bases and J by 7 bases. Germline-derived CDR1 and CDR2 are LNHNV and YYDKDF (reference sequence). The CDR3 reads CATSSGDDRGLEKLFF. CDR3 coding DNA: TGTGCCACCAGCAGTGGAGATGACAGGGGCCTTGAAAAACTGTTTTTT. Full variable domain (outside the CDR3, taken from reference TRBV15 and TRBJ1-4): DAMVIQNPRYQVTQFGKPVTLSCSQTLNHNVMYWYQQKSSQAPKLLFHYYDKDFNNEADTPDNFQSRRPNTSFCFLDIRSPGLGDTAMYLCATSSGDDRGLEKLFFGSGTQLSVL.